The 16 T cell receptor beta chains reported below all come from one sample, sequenced in a study of shared T cell receptors in the human thymus. The method was immunoSEQ multiplex PCR; TCRdb's version includes in-frame clones alone and lacks a portion of them. The data show hundreds of thousands of clones, roughly 90% seen once. Another study also made use of these data, one on human thymus T cells.

The sequenced sample was thymocytes. Receptor source: a boy younger than two with a congenital heart defect.

The chain combines TRBV4-3 with TRBJ2-3; 10 bases fit TRBD2. V lost 1 base and J lost 0; bases outside the gene matches: 10. CDR3 length: 19 amino acids. Germline V gene sequence: CDR1 LGHNA, CDR2 YSLEER. CDR3 in amino acids: CASSQAATSGEHSTDTQYF. Here the CDR3 DNA reads TGCGCCAGCAGCCAAGCTGCCACTAGCGGGGAACATAGCACAGATACGCAGTATTTT.

This chain connects TRBV27 to TRBJ1-1, with 7 positions matching TRBD1. This CDR3 region has 13 residues. Germline CDR1 MNHEY, CDR2 SMNVEV (reference sequence). The trim removed 5 bases at V and 6 bases at J, leaving 6 bases unmatched. In nucleotides, the CDR3 is TGTGCCAGCAGTCAACAGGGGTGGCCTGAAGCTTTCTTT. Residues: CASSQQGWPEAFF.

The chain is built from TRBV7-2 and TRBJ1-5; 8 bases align to TRBD1. This CDR3 comprises 16 residues. V gave up 2 bases and J gave up 3 bases; unmatched junction bases: 6. Germline V gene data show CDR1 as SGHTA and CDR2 as FQGNSA. CDR3 in amino acids: CASSLRQGANNQPQHF. Here the CDR3 DNA reads TGTGCCAGCAGCTTAAGGCAGGGGGCGAACAATCAGCCCCAGCATTTT. The full variable domain, in which reference TRBV7-2 and TRBJ1-5 provide the parts outside the CDR3, is GAGVSQSPSNKVTEKGKDVELRCDPISGHTALYWYRQSLGQGLEFLIYFQGNSAPDKSGLPSDRFSAERTGGSVSTLTIQRTQQEDSAVYLCASSLRQGANNQPQHFGDGTRLSIL.

The rearrangement links TRBV4-1 to TRBJ1-5; D not resolved. Trimming stripped 1 base from V and 7 bases from J, with 8 bases between. CDR3 length: 13 amino acids. The germline V gene has CDR1 MGHRA and CDR2 YSYEKL. As DNA, the CDR3 is TGCGCCAGCAGCCAAGCTTTGGAGCAGCCCCAGCATTTT. This encodes CASSQALEQPQHF.

This chain links TRBV18 with TRBJ2-1; 9 nucleotides line up with TRBD1. The CDR3 runs to 18 residues. Germline V lookup: CDR1 KGHSH, CDR2 LQKENI. V lost 3 bases to trimming and J lost 2 bases; unmatched junction nucleotides: 11. CDR3 DNA: TGTGCCAGCTCACCTACGGGACAGGGAGAGGGGCCCTACAATGAGCAGTTCTTC. Its protein is CASSPTGQGEGPYNEQFF.

The chain is built from TRBV7-3 and TRBJ2-1, with TRBD2 identical over 10 bases. The length of the CDR3 is 15 residues. Germline CDR1 reads SGHTA; CDR2 reads FQGTGA. V gave up 5 bases and J gave up 6 bases; unmatched junction bases: 7. The CDR3 here is CASSSFSGRPNEQFF. The CDR3, as DNA: TGTGCCAGCAGCAGCTTTAGCGGGAGGCCCAATGAGCAGTTCTTC.

The chain uses TRBV28 and TRBJ2-7, with 15 bases that match TRBD2. The junction had 14 bases not matched to a gene; V was cut back by 2 bases and J by 6 bases. The CDR3 loop spans 19 amino acids. The germline CDR1 and CDR2 sequences are MDHEN and SYDVKM. The DNA of the CDR3 is TGTGCCAGCAGTTTAAGGACTAGCGGGAGGGCCGCCCCCCGGGCCGAGCAGTACTTC. Translating gives CASSLRTSGRAAPRAEQYF. The entire variable domain, with the rest obtained from reference TRBV28 and TRBJ2-7, is as follows: DVKVTQSSRYLVKRTGEKVFLECVQDMDHENMFWYRQDPGLGLRLIYFSYDVKMKEKGDIPEGYSVSREKKERFSLILESASTNQTSMYLCASSLRTSGRAAPRAEQYFGPGTRLTVT.

This clone has a handful of counts. The rearrangement links TRBV7-8 to TRBJ2-2, with 8 bases that match TRBD1. Germline assignment: CDR1 SGHVS and CDR2 FQNEAQ. This CDR3 is built from 18 residues. Trimming took 5 bases from V and 1 from J; bases not matched to a gene: 12. The CDR3 region is CASSPQANGQGNTGELFF. The DNA of the CDR3 is TGTGCCAGCAGCCCGCAGGCGAATGGACAGGGGAACACCGGGGAGCTGTTTTTT.

This chain links TRBV28 with TRBJ2-1, with 8 nucleotides matching TRBD2. Germline CDR1 MDHEN, CDR2 SYDVKM. Trimming took 5 bases from V and 7 from J; bases not matched to a gene: 13. The CDR3 sequence is 16 residues long. The CDR3 region has the DNA TGTGCCAGCAGTGGAGGACTAGCTTGGTTCTGGAATGAGCAGTTCTTC. Translation gives CASSGGLAWFWNEQFF.

This clone was recorded only once. V is TRBV14 and J is TRBJ2-7; possibly TRBD2 for D (5 bases). Germline V lookup: CDR1 SGHDN, CDR2 FVKESK. The germline V and J ends were trimmed by 0 bases and 4 bases, with 10 bases remaining between them. The CDR3 runs to 14 residues. CDR3 bases: TGTGCCAGCAGCCAAGAGGGCCCGGGGTACGAGCAGTACTTC. Its protein is CASSQEGPGYEQYF.

V gene TRBV19 combines with J gene TRBJ2-1; 9 bases are shared with TRBD1. This CDR3 has 19 residues. CDR1 and CDR2 (germline): LNHDA, SQIVND (reference sequence). V trimming: 5 bases; J trimming: 5 bases; junction bases outside the gene matches: 19. CDR3 sequence (DNA): TGTGCCAGTAGTCTTCAGGGACAGGGACTATTAGGGATTGACAATGAGCAGTTCTTC. Translation gives CASSLQGQGLLGIDNEQFF.

The rearrangement uses TRBV30 and TRBJ2-1; D is undetermined. V lost 1 base to trimming and J lost 8 bases, with 21 bases between them. Germline V gene data show CDR1 as GTSNPN and CDR2 as SVGIG (reference sequence). The CDR3 loop spans 16 amino acids. CDR3 region: CAWSETLGSTIDEQFF. The CDR3 DNA reads TGTGCCTGGAGTGAGACCCTGGGCTCCACCATTGATGAGCAGTTCTTC.

This chain uses TRBV5-6 with TRBJ2-1, with 9 bases matching TRBD2. The CDR3 has 16 residues. CDR1 is SGHDT, CDR2 YYEEEE, per germline. V shed 2 bases and J 5 bases; nucleotides not matched to a gene: 8. As DNA, the CDR3 is TGTGCCAGCAGCTTCCTAATAGCGGGGGAGGACAATGAGCAGTTCTTC. This encodes CASSFLIAGEDNEQFF.

This clone has only one observation. This chain links TRBV7-2 with TRBJ2-7; 7 nucleotides align to TRBD1. The CDR3 runs 18 residues. V dropped 1 base and J dropped 2; count of bases not matched to a gene: 14. CDR1 SGHTA and CDR2 FQGNSA come from the germline V gene. The CDR3, as DNA: TGTGCCAGCAGCTTAGTACGCAGGGGGTCTCATGCGGCCTACGAGCAGTACTTC. The encoded protein is CASSLVRRGSHAAYEQYF. Full variable domain (outside the CDR3, taken from reference TRBV7-2 and TRBJ2-7): GAGVSQSPSNKVTEKGKDVELRCDPISGHTALYWYRQSLGQGLEFLIYFQGNSAPDKSGLPSDRFSAERTGGSVSTLTIQRTQQEDSAVYLCASSLVRRGSHAAYEQYFGPGTRLTVT.

In this sample, this clone turned up once. The chain has TRBV7-2 and TRBJ1-2, with a weak D call TRBD1 (6 bases). The germline V and J ends were trimmed by 4 bases and 4 bases, with 19 bases remaining between them. CDR1 is SGHTA, CDR2 FQGNSA, per germline. There are 16 residues in the CDR3. CDR3 in amino acids: CASSSDQWTDRYGYTF. The DNA for the CDR3 is TGTGCCAGCAGCTCAGACCAGTGGACAGACCGCTATGGCTACACCTTC.

The chain has TRBV5-5 and TRBJ2-1; the D gene is possibly TRBD2 (6 bases). Germline V gene sequence: CDR1 SGHKS, CDR2 YYEKEE (reference sequence). V was cut by 2 bases and J by 0 bases, with 18 bases left in between. CDR3 size: 18 residues. CDR3 loop: CASSFFPGGRSSYNEQFF. CDR3 in DNA: TGTGCCAGCAGCTTTTTCCCAGGAGGGCGAAGCTCCTACAATGAGCAGTTCTTC.